These 27 T cell receptor beta chains came from one sample sequenced in a study of radiotherapy plus CTLA-4 blockade in lung cancer listed by TCRdb under 2018. The library was produced with the immunoSEQ multiplex PCR assay. TCRdb re-hosts the immuneACCESS table, in-frame sequences only. Its copies lack some clones; in the studies checked, an unresolved V gene accounts for under half of them, and the cause for the rest is not known. This sample has tens of thousands of clones in its table, and around 70% of those were observed once. The ten top clones hold about 3.9% of the sample. The specimen comprised peripheral blood, sampled from a patient treated with radiotherapy plus ipilimumab. The receptors here all came from a human donor with non-small cell lung cancer who had stable disease on radiotherapy plus ipilimumab.

The V and J genes are TRBV6-5 and TRBJ2-7, with D perhaps TRBD1 (5 bases). The V end was cut by 3 bases, the J end by 2 bases, with 11 bases between. Germline V CDR1 and CDR2: MNHEY, SVGAGI. The CDR3 runs 14 residues. This CDR3 reads CASSYMGPPYEQYF. The CDR3 DNA sequence: TGTGCCAGCAGTTATATGGGGCCCCCCTACGAGCAGTACTTC.

The DNA for the CDR3 is TGTGCCAGCTCAGGCCAAGCGGGAATCTACAATGAGCAGTTCTTC. Its protein is CASSGQAGIYNEQFF. The chain uses TRBV18 and TRBJ2-1; TRBD2 agrees at 7 bases. Trimming took 5 bases from V and 3 from J; bases not matched to a gene: 7. The CDR3 runs to 15 residues. Germline-derived CDR1 and CDR2 are KGHSH and LQKENI.

The chain employs TRBV30 and TRBJ1-2; 9 positions agree with TRBD1. Trimming removed 1 base from V and 4 bases from J; junction bases left unmatched: 1. Germline V lookup: CDR1 GTSNPN, CDR2 SVGIG (reference sequence). CDR3 length: 13 amino acids. The chain's CDR3 is CAWSATGGYGYTF. The CDR3 DNA follows: TGTGCCTGGAGTGCGACAGGGGGCTATGGCTACACCTTC. Based on the CDR3 plus reference TRBV30 and TRBJ1-2, the full variable domain is SQTIHQWPATLVQPVGSPLSLECTVEGTSNPNLYWYRQAAGRGLQLLFYSVGIGQISSEVPQNLSASRPQDRQFILSSKKLLLSDSGFYLCAWSATGGYGYTFGSGTRLTVV.

The chain's CDR3 is CASMKVGSSGNTIYF. For the CDR3, the DNA is TGTGCCAGCATGAAGGTCGGGAGCTCTGGAAACACCATATATTTT. The chain joins TRBV28 to TRBJ1-3; D gene unclear. There are 15 residues in the CDR3. V shed 7 bases and J shed 0 bases, with 13 bases lying between them. Germline V CDR1 and CDR2: MDHEN, SYDVKM.

This clone was seen a handful of times. V gene TRBV7-2 combines with J gene TRBJ1-5; 10 bases align to TRBD1. V dropped 8 bases and J dropped 5; count of bases not matched to a gene: 9. CDR3 length equals 15 residues. Germline V gives CDR1 SGHTA, CDR2 FQGNSA. The CDR3 sequence: CASAVRTGGDQPQHF. Written as DNA, the CDR3 is TGTGCCAGCGCCGTCCGGACAGGGGGAGATCAGCCCCAGCATTTT.

The CDR3, as DNA: TGTGCCAGCAGCCAAGAAGCGGGGGCGCTTGGAAACACCATATATTTT. Amino acids: CASSQEAGALGNTIYF. This chain joins TRBV4-2 and TRBJ1-3; D possibly corresponds to TRBD1 (6 bases). The length of the CDR3 is 16 residues. Trimming left V 0 bases short and J 3 bases short, with 12 bases between. Germline lookup yields CDR1 LGHNA and CDR2 YNFKEQ.

This sequence joins TRBV11-3 and TRBJ2-3; a weak D match, TRBD1 (6 bases). Trimming took off 1 base at V and 2 bases at J, with 10 bases between the two ends. The CDR3 totals 15 residues. Per germline, CDR1 SGHNT and CDR2 YENEEA. The DNA for the CDR3 is TGTGCCAGCAGCTTAGCTGACAGGTCCACAGATACGCAGTATTTT. Its translation: CASSLADRSTDTQYF.

The chain uses TRBV7-2 and TRBJ2-7; D not certain. CDR3 length: 15 residues. The V gene's germline CDR1 is SGHTA and CDR2 FQGNSA. The V and J ends lost 3 bases and 0 bases respectively, with 12 bases between them. This CDR3 reads CASSFVGRSSYEQYF. As DNA, the CDR3 is TGTGCCAGCAGCTTTGTTGGCAGGAGCTCCTACGAGCAGTACTTC. Full variable domain (outside the CDR3, taken from reference TRBV7-2 and TRBJ2-7): GAGVSQSPSNKVTEKGKDVELRCDPISGHTALYWYRQSLGQGLEFLIYFQGNSAPDKSGLPSDRFSAERTGGSVSTLTIQRTQQEDSAVYLCASSFVGRSSYEQYFGPGTRLTVT.

The chain joins TRBV18 to TRBJ1-4; no clear D gene. This CDR3 comprises 15 residues. Per the germline V gene, CDR1 is KGHSH and CDR2 is LQKENI. V was cut by 2 bases and J by 5 bases, with 12 bases left in between. The DNA for the CDR3 is TGTGCCAGCTCACCATCGAAGGTACCAAATGAAAAACTGTTTTTT. Protein product: CASSPSKVPNEKLFF.

J is TRBJ1-1 and V is TRBV7-9; 8 bases align to TRBD1. CDR1 and CDR2 from the germline V gene are SEHNR and FQNEAQ (reference sequence). CDR3 length: 13 amino acids. Losses at the gene ends were 5 bases for V and 10 bases for J; bases not matched to a gene: 9. CDR3 region: CASSVRQGLVAFF. In DNA form, the CDR3 reads TGTGCCAGCAGCGTGCGACAGGGGCTGGTAGCTTTCTTT.

This chain uses TRBV28 with TRBJ1-4, with a possible D match to TRBD1 (5 bases). CDR3 length: 14 amino acids. Germline V gives CDR1 MDHEN, CDR2 SYDVKM. The CDR3 sequence: CAIGASATNEKLFF. CDR3 DNA: TGTGCGATCGGGGCTTCAGCAACTAATGAAAAACTGTTTTTT.

The CDR3 spells CASSIIWGTGYYEQYF. CDR3 in DNA: TGTGCCAGTAGTATAATTTGGGGTACAGGTTACTACGAGCAGTACTTC. The rearrangement joins TRBV19 to TRBJ2-7, with a tentative D call TRBD1 (5 bases). This CDR3 is 16 amino acids long. V lost 2 bases to trimming and J lost 3 bases, with 17 bases between them. Germline V CDR1 and CDR2: LNHDA, SQIVND (reference sequence).

The genes are TRBV13 and TRBJ2-2, with a tentative D call TRBD1 (6 bases). The CDR3 spans 14 residues. Germline values: CDR1 PRHDT, CDR2 FYEKMQ (reference sequence). The V and J ends lost 5 bases and 3 bases respectively, with 10 bases between them. For the CDR3, the DNA is TGTGCCAGCAGCGAGCAGGGGTACACCGGGGAGCTGTTTTTT. This codes for CASSEQGYTGELFF.

V gene TRBV5-4 combines with J gene TRBJ1-2; 8 bases map to TRBD1. Germline lookup yields CDR1 SGHNT and CDR2 YYREEE (reference sequence). The CDR3 runs 17 residues. With 1 base clipped from V and 4 bases from J, the junction kept 12 bases outside the gene matches. The CDR3 protein is CASSLPGTGGKIYGYTF. The CDR3 DNA reads TGTGCCAGCAGCTTGCCCGGAACAGGGGGAAAGATCTATGGCTACACCTTC. Full variable domain (missing parts from reference TRBV5-4 and TRBJ1-2): ETGVTQSPTHLIKTRGQQVTLRCSSQSGHNTVSWYQQALGQGPQFIFQYYREEENGRGNFPPRFSGLQFPNYSSELNVNALELDDSALYLCASSLPGTGGKIYGYTFGSGTRLTVV.

This clone occurred a few times. This rearrangement joins TRBV29-1 to TRBJ1-1; D perhaps matches TRBD1 (5 bases). Per germline, CDR1 SQVTM and CDR2 ANQGSEA. The CDR3 is made up of 15 amino acids. The V gene lost 3 bases and the J gene lost 7 bases, with 21 bases spanning the gap. CDR3 nucleotide sequence: TGCAGCGTTGACGGGGGTTTTTCAGGTGTTATTGAAGCTTTCTTT. Translating it yields CSVDGGFSGVIEAFF.

This chain connects TRBV4-1 to TRBJ2-7, with D perhaps being TRBD1 or TRBD2 (7 bases each). Germline V CDR1 and CDR2: MGHRA, YSYEKL. With 0 bases removed from V and 4 bases from J, the gap between germline ends came to 22 bases. The CDR3 covers 18 residues. The CDR3 region has the DNA TGCGCCAGCAGCCAAGATGAGGCTTGGGGAGGGGGCTCGTACGAGCAGTACTTC. It is translated as CASSQDEAWGGGSYEQYF.

The table lists this clone with a few counts. The chain has TRBV9 and TRBJ1-3; a weak D match, TRBD1 (6 bases). Per the germline V gene, CDR1 is SGDLS and CDR2 is YYNGEE. CDR3 length: 15 amino acids. V was pared by 3 bases and J by 10 bases, with 20 bases between. CDR3 amino acids: CASSAAPTGASTIYF. The CDR3, as DNA: TGTGCCAGCAGCGCCGCTCCGACGGGGGCGAGTACCATATATTTT.

The gene calls are TRBV28 and TRBJ1-2; D uncertain. Germline V gives CDR1 MDHEN, CDR2 SYDVKM. Trimming pared 6 bases from V and 0 bases from J, leaving 8 bases between. This CDR3 is 13 amino acids long. The chain's CDR3 is CASRDGANYGYTF. DNA of the CDR3: TGTGCCAGCAGAGACGGAGCTAACTATGGCTACACCTTC.

This rearrangement joins TRBV18 to TRBJ2-5; 7 positions agree with TRBD2. The J call could be wrong; TRBJ2-7 is a better fit for the DNA end. Germline V CDR1 and CDR2: KGHSH, LQKENI. The CDR3 has 14 residues. The CDR3 DNA reads as TGTGCCAGCTCACCGAACCTGGGGGGGAGCGAGCAGTACTTC. Its translation: CASSPNLGGSEQYF.

The CDR3 loop reads CASSRGGISYEQYF. In nucleotides, the CDR3 is TGTGCCAGCAGCCGCGGGGGGATCTCCTACGAGCAGTACTTC. The chain links TRBV21-1 to TRBJ2-7; the table's D call of TRBD2 was not tested on the DNA. TRBV21-1 has pseudogene status. The CDR3 loop spans 14 amino acids.

The sample holds a few counts of this clone. The J gene is TRBJ1-1, the V gene TRBV4-3, with unresolved D. CDR3 length: 14 residues. Germline-derived CDR1 and CDR2 are LGHNA and YSLEER. V lost 1 base and J lost 5, with 11 bases in between. As DNA, the CDR3 is TGCGCCAGCAGCCAAGTTTTCGGAGGTACTGAAGCTTTCTTT. This encodes CASSQVFGGTEAFF.

This clone was recorded only once. The genes are TRBV4-2 and TRBJ2-3; 8 nucleotides match TRBD2. Per germline, CDR1 LGHNA and CDR2 YNFKEQ. The CDR3 spans 15 residues. With V trimmed by 0 bases and J by 3 bases, 2 bases remained unmatched. DNA for the CDR3: TGTGCCAGCAGCCAAGATGGCGGGAGGACAGATACGCAGTATTTT. This sequence encodes CASSQDGGRTDTQYF.

The rearrangement uses TRBV29-1 and TRBJ2-7, with TRBD1 as a possible D gene (5 bases). The CDR3 length is 11 residues. Trimming left V 7 bases short and J 2 bases short, with 9 bases between. The germline V gene has CDR1 SQVTM and CDR2 ANQGSEA. CDR3 nucleotide sequence: TGCAGCGCCGTGGACACCTACGAGCAGTACTTC. Translated, it gives CSAVDTYEQYF.

This clone was recorded once. V and J are TRBV7-9 and TRBJ2-3, with D perhaps matching TRBD2 (6 bases). Germline lookup yields CDR1 SEHNR and CDR2 FQNEAQ (reference sequence). The germline V and J ends were trimmed by 2 bases and 3 bases, with 12 bases remaining between them. This CDR3 region has 15 residues. The CDR3 reads CASSLSSVETDTQYF. CDR3 coding DNA: TGTGCCAGCAGCTTATCTAGCGTGGAAACAGATACGCAGTATTTT.

The V call is TRBV7-2, the J call TRBJ2-3; 11 positions match TRBD2. V shed 5 bases and J 2 bases; nucleotides not matched to a gene: 15. The CDR3 totals 19 residues. Germline CDR1 and CDR2: SGHTA and FQGNSA. The CDR3 DNA sequence: TGTGCCAGCAGCCCCACCGGGACTAGCGGAGGCCCTTACACAGATACGCAGTATTTT. Its translation is CASSPTGTSGGPYTDTQYF.

The genes are TRBV7-9 and TRBJ2-2, with 7 bases fitting TRBD1. V gave up 3 bases and J gave up 8 bases; unmatched junction bases: 3. The CDR3 has 13 amino acids. Germline-derived CDR1 and CDR2 are SEHNR and FQNEAQ (reference sequence). CDR3 protein: CASSFRQGGELFF. The CDR3 coding sequence is TGTGCCAGCAGCTTCCGACAGGGAGGGGAGCTGTTTTTT.

This chain joins TRBV9 and TRBJ1-1, with D unresolved. This CDR3 region has 13 residues. Trimming pared 0 bases from V and 3 bases from J, leaving 6 bases between. CDR1 and CDR2 (germline): SGDLS, YYNGEE. The CDR3, as DNA: TGTGCCAGCAGCGTAGGACACGACACTGAAGCTTTCTTT. It yields the protein CASSVGHDTEAFF.